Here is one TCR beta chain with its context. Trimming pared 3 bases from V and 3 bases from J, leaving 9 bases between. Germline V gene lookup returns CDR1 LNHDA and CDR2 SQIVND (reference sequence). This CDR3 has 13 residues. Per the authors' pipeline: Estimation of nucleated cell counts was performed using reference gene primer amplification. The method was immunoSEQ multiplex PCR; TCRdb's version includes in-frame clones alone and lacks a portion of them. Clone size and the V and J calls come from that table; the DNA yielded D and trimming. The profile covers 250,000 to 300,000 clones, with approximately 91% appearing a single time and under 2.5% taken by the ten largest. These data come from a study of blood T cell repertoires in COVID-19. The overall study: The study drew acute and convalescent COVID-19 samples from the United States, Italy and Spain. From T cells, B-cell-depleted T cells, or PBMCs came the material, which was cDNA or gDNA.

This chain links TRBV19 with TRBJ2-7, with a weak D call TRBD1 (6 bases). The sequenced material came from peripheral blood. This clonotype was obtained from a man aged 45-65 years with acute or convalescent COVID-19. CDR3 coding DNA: TGTGCCAGTAGTATGGGCAGGGGCTACGAGCAGTACTTC. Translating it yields CASSMGRGYEQYF.